One and the same sample provided the 18 T cell receptor beta chains below, sequenced in a study of blood T cell repertoires in COVID-19. Using immunoSEQ multiplex PCR, the repertoire was profiled, and TCRdb retains in-frame clones only, with some absent. The profile shows about 240,000 clones, 80% to 90% of them singletons. Sequencing was performed on PBMCs or T cells enriched from blood (not recorded which). The origin of the receptors is a woman aged 40 to 50 who had been exposed to COVID-19.

The J gene is TRBJ1-5, the V gene TRBV2; TRBD1 matches 7 bases. CDR3 size: 13 residues. Germline trimming cut 7 bases from V and 7 bases from J; bases unmatched to any gene: 7. CDR1 is SNHLY, CDR2 FYNNEI, per germline. CDR3 in amino acids: CASTGGLGQPQHF. CDR3 bases: TGTGCCAGCACAGGGGGTTTGGGCCAGCCCCAGCATTTT.

This clone was counted only a few times. The rearrangement joins TRBV19 to TRBJ2-1; 9 bases align to TRBD2. Germline CDR1 is LNHDA and CDR2 is SQIVND (reference sequence). The CDR3 sequence is 16 residues long. Trimming cost V 0 bases and J 5 bases; bases outside gene matches: 5. CDR3 sequence (DNA): TGTGCCAGTAGTATAGACTGGGGGACTAGCAACAATGAGCAGTTCTTC. Its translation: CASSIDWGTSNNEQFF. The whole variable domain, remainder taken from reference TRBV19 and TRBJ2-1, is DGGITQSPKYLFRKEGQNVTLSCEQNLNHDAMYWYRQDPGQGLRLIYYSQIVNDFQKGDIAEGYSVSREKKESFPLTVTSAQKNPTAFYLCASSIDWGTSNNEQFFGPGTRLTVL.

This rearrangement joins TRBV5-1 to TRBJ1-4; the D gene is possibly TRBD1 (6 bases). The V gene lost 4 bases and the J gene lost 7 bases, with 20 bases spanning the gap. This CDR3 is built from 16 residues. CDR1 and CDR2 from the germline V gene are SGHRS and YFSETQ. The CDR3 sequence: CASSAASGTQGEKLFF. In DNA, the CDR3 is TGCGCCAGCAGCGCGGCTTCCGGGACACAAGGTGAAAAACTGTTTTTT.

This clone occurred many times. This sequence joins TRBV28 and TRBJ1-3; D perhaps matches TRBD1 (6 bases). Trimming left V 1 base short and J 1 base short, with 8 bases between. This CDR3 spans 15 amino acids. From germline, CDR1 is MDHEN and CDR2 SYDVKM. CDR3 coding DNA: TGTGCCAGCAGTTTATTTACAGGGTCTGGAAACACCATATATTTT. Its protein is CASSLFTGSGNTIYF.

This chain joins TRBV6-1 and TRBJ1-5, with a possible D match to TRBD1 (5 bases). The germline V gene encodes CDR1 MNHNS and CDR2 SASEGT. The CDR3 covers 17 residues. The V end was cut by 3 bases, the J end by 0 bases, with 15 bases between. As DNA, the CDR3 is TGTGCCAGCAGTGAGAGCGGGGCCACTTTTAGCAATCAGCCCCAGCATTTT. Translation: CASSESGATFSNQPQHF.

This clone was observed once. The chain uses TRBV29-1 and TRBJ2-3; 12 bases line up with TRBD2. The germline V gene encodes CDR1 SQVTM and CDR2 ANQGSEA. The CDR3 is 12 residues long. In DNA, the CDR3 is TGCAGTGGGACTAGCGGGTCAGATACGCAGTATTTT. Translating it yields CSGTSGSDTQYF.

CDR3 loop: CASSLERVMGRNTGELFF. CDR3 DNA sequence: TGTGCCAGCAGCTTAGAAAGAGTAATGGGCCGGAACACCGGGGAGCTGTTTTTT. The chain is built from TRBV11-3 and TRBJ2-2; no definite D call. Germline V lookup: CDR1 SGHNT, CDR2 YENEEA. The CDR3 has 18 residues. The germline V and J ends were trimmed by 0 bases and 1 base, with 15 bases remaining between them.

The rearrangement uses TRBV30 and TRBJ1-5; D not resolved. V was pared by 0 bases and J by 4 bases, with 13 bases between. Germline assignment: CDR1 GTSNPN and CDR2 SVGIG (reference sequence). The CDR3 is made up of 15 amino acids. CDR3 in DNA: TGTGCCTGGAGTGTAGTGGGCAGGAATAATCAGCCCCAGCATTTT. Residues: CAWSVVGRNNQPQHF.

This chain joins TRBV2 and TRBJ1-1; D gene uncertain. The germline V and J ends were trimmed by 6 bases and 0 bases, with 11 bases remaining between them. The CDR3 length is 14 residues. Per the germline V gene, CDR1 is SNHLY and CDR2 is FYNNEI. The CDR3 DNA sequence: TGTGCCAGCAGGGGCCAGAGAATGAACACTGAAGCTTTCTTT. Translating it yields CASRGQRMNTEAFF.

The V and J genes are TRBV7-2 and TRBJ1-6, with no clear D. Trimming shortened V by 1 base and J by 7 bases, and 11 bases separated the two germline ends. The CDR3 runs to 15 residues. Looked up from germline, CDR1 is SGHTA and CDR2 is FQGNSA. This CDR3 is CASSLDMAANSPLHF. The DNA of the CDR3 is TGTGCCAGCAGCTTAGATATGGCTGCCAATTCACCCCTCCACTTT.

The V gene is TRBV9, the J gene TRBJ1-4; a weak D match, TRBD1 (5 bases). Germline CDR1 SGDLS, CDR2 YYNGEE. The CDR3 length is 14 residues. The germline V and J ends were trimmed by 3 bases and 5 bases, with 11 bases remaining between them. The CDR3 bases are TGTGCCAGCAGCGCCGACAGCTACAATGAAAAACTGTTTTTT. Translated, it gives CASSADSYNEKLFF. Drawing the rest from reference TRBV9 and TRBJ1-4, the complete variable domain is DSGVTQTPKHLITATGQRVTLRCSPRSGDLSVYWYQQSLDQGLQFLIQYYNGEERAKGNILERFSAQQFPDLHSELNLSSLELGDSALYFCASSADSYNEKLFFGSGTQLSVL.

J is TRBJ2-2 and V is TRBV7-3; 10 bases fit TRBD2. The CDR3 runs 16 residues. Losses at the gene ends were 2 bases for V and 1 base for J; bases not matched to a gene: 1. The germline gives CDR1 SGHTA, CDR2 FQGTGA. The CDR3 DNA sequence: TGTGCCAGCAGCTTAGCTAGCGGGGGGAACACCGGGGAGCTGTTTTTT. Residues: CASSLASGGNTGELFF.

This clone has only a few counts. The V and J genes are TRBV7-2 and TRBJ2-1; 9 nucleotides align to TRBD1. CDR1 is SGHTA and CDR2 is FQGNSA in the germline V gene. The CDR3 is made up of 18 amino acids. The V segment lost 4 bases and the J segment 7 bases; nucleotides outside the gene matches: 17. The CDR3 coding sequence is TGTGCCAGCAGCTATTTGGTGCACCGGGACAGGGCGGAGAATGAGCAGTTCTTC. This translates into CASSYLVHRDRAENEQFF.

V and J are TRBV5-6 and TRBJ1-2; tentative D call: TRBD1 (6 bases). The CDR3 length is 13 residues. Germline CDR1 reads SGHDT; CDR2 reads YYEEEE. Trimming removed 1 base at V and 4 bases at J, with 8 bases between. The DNA of the CDR3 is TGTGCCAGCAGCTTGACAGGGTCCTATGGCTACACCTTC. Translated: CASSLTGSYGYTF.

The rearrangement joins TRBV3-1 (or the pseudogene TRBV3-2) to TRBJ2-7; TRBD1 matches 7 bases. J gave up 2 bases and V 0 bases, and 4 bases lay outside the gene matches. Germline-derived CDR1 and CDR2 are LGHDT and YNNKEL (reference sequence). The CDR3 consists of 15 residues. The CDR3 sequence is CASSQETGLPYEQYF. In nucleotides, the CDR3 is TGTGCCAGCAGCCAAGAGACAGGGCTCCCCTACGAGCAGTACTTC.

This clone occurred once. The chain links TRBV29-1 to TRBJ1-5, with D perhaps TRBD1 (6 bases). The CDR3 contains 13 residues. V shed 7 bases and J shed 5 bases, with 15 bases lying between them. CDR1 and CDR2 from the germline V gene are SQVTM and ANQGSEA. The DNA of the CDR3 is TGCAGCGCGGGGGGGGCGCAGGATCAGCCCCAGCATTTT. This encodes CSAGGAQDQPQHF.

The chain joins TRBV29-1 to TRBJ1-4, with D possibly matching TRBD1 (6 bases). Deletions cut 7 bases from V and 0 bases from J, with 12 bases between. From germline, CDR1 is SQVTM and CDR2 ANQGSEA. This CDR3 contains 14 residues. CDR3 coding DNA: TGCAGCGCCCTCAAGGGGGCAACTAATGAAAAACTGTTTTTT. Amino acid sequence: CSALKGATNEKLFF.

The chain recombines TRBV11-2 with TRBJ2-7; 7 bases map to TRBD1. This CDR3 comprises 16 residues. Germline V gene sequence: CDR1 SGHAT, CDR2 FQNNGV. With 1 base clipped from V and 3 bases from J, the junction kept 9 bases outside the gene matches. DNA for the CDR3: TGTGCCAGCAGCTTAGGGGGACAGACGACAAACTACGAGCAGTACTTC. This translates into CASSLGGQTTNYEQYF.